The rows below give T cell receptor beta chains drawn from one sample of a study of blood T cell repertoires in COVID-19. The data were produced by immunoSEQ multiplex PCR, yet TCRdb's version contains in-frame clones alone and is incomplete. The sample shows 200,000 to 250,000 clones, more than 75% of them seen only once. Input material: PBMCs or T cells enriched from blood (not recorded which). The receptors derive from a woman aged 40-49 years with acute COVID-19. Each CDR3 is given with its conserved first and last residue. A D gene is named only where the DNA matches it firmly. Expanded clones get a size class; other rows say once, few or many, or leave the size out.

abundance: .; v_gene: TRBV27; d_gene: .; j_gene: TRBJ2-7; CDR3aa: CASSSRDFYEQYF; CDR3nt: TGTGCCAGCAGTTCAAGGGACTTCTACGAGCAGTACTTC
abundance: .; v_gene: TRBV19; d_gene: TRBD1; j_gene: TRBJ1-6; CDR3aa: CASRQGAGYNSPLHF; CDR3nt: TGTGCCAGCCGACAGGGGGCAGGTTATAATTCACCCCTCCACTTT
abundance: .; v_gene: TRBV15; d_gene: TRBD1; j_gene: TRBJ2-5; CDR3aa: CATSREGRSGQGARVKTQYF; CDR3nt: TGTGCCACCAGCAGAGAAGGTCGTTCGGGGCAGGGGGCGCGGGTGAAGACCCAGTACTTC
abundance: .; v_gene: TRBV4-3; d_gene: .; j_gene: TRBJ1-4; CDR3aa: CASSQDLRATNEKLFF; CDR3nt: TGCGCCAGCAGCCAAGACCTCAGGGCAACTAATGAAAAACTGTTTTTT
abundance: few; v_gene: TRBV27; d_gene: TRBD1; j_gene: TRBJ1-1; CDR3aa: CASSFSRTGKGTEAFF; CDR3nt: TGTGCCAGCAGTTTCTCGAGGACAGGAAAAGGCACTGAAGCTTTCTTT
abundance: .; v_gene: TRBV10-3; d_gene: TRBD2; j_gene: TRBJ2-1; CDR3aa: CAISPRTRLAGGGGNEQFF; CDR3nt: TGTGCCATCAGCCCCCGAACTCGACTAGCGGGAGGGGGGGGGAATGAGCAGTTCTTC
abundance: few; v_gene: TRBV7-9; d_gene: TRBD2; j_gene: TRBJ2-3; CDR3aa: CASSLTSGSPDTQYF; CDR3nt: TGTGCCAGCAGCTTGACTAGCGGGAGCCCAGATACGCAGTATTTT
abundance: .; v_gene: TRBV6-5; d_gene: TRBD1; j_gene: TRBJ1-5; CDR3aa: CASRDRINQPQHF; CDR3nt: TGTGCCAGCAGGGACAGGATCAATCAGCCCCAGCATTTT
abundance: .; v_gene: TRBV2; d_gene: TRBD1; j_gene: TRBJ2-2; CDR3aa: CASRRDRNTGELFF; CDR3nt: TGTGCCAGCAGGAGGGACAGGAACACCGGGGAGCTGTTTTTT
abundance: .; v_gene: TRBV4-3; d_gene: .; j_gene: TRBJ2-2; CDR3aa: CASSQDRGNTGELFF; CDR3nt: TGCGCCAGCAGCCAAGACAGGGGGAACACCGGGGAGCTGTTTTTT
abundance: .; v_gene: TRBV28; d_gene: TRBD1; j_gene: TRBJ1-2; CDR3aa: CASSHRDRTYGYTF; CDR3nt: TGTGCCAGCAGCCACCGGGACAGGACCTATGGCTACACCTTC
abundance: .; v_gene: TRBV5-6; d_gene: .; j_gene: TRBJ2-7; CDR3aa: CASSLSSEQYF; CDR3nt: TGTGCCAGCAGCTTATCCAGCGAGCAGTACTTC
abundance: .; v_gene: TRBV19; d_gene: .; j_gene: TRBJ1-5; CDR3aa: CASTREASNQPQHF; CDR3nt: TGTGCTAGCACCAGGGAGGCTAGCAATCAGCCCCAGCATTTT
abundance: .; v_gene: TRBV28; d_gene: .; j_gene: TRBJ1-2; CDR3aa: CASSRALQRGYGYTF; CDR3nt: TGTGCCAGCAGTCGCGCCCTTCAAAGAGGCTATGGCTACACCTTC
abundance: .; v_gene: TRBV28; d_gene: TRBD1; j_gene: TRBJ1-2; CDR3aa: CAGSDRGRNYGYTF; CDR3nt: TGTGCCGGTAGTGACAGGGGTCGGAACTATGGCTACACCTTC
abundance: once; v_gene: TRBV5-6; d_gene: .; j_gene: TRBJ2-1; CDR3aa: CASSLSPTGFHEQFF; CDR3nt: TGTGCCAGCAGCTTGTCCCCGACAGGATTCCATGAGCAGTTCTTC
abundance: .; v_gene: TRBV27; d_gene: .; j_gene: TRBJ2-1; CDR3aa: CASSLKGDGHFTLKQFF; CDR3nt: TGTGCCAGCAGTTTAAAGGGGGACGGACACTTTACACTAAAGCAGTTCTTC
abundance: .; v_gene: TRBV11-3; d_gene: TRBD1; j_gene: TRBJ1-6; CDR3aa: CASSRRTGRNSPLHF; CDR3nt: TGTGCCAGCAGCCGAAGGACAGGGAGAAATTCACCCCTCCACTTT
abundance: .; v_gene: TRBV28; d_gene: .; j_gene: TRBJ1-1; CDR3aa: CASISQGQVTEAFF; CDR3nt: TGTGCCAGCATCTCCCAGGGGCAGGTCACTGAAGCTTTCTTT
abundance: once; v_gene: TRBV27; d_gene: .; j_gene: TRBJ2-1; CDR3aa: CASTNPGNEQFF; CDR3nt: TGTGCCAGCACTAATCCTGGCAATGAGCAGTTCTTC
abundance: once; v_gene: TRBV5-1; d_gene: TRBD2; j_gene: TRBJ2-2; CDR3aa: CASSLLAGVGTGELFF; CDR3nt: TGCGCCAGCAGCCTACTAGCGGGAGTAGGAACCGGGGAGCTGTTTTTT
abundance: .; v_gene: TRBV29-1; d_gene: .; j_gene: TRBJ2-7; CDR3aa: CSVVWGPGGGKPSYEQYF; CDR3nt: TGCAGCGTTGTGTGGGGCCCCGGTGGGGGCAAACCCTCCTACGAGCAGTACTTC
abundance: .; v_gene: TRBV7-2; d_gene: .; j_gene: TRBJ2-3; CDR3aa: CASSQVISSTDTQYF; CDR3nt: TGTGCCAGCAGCCAGGTAATCTCGTCCACAGATACGCAGTATTTT
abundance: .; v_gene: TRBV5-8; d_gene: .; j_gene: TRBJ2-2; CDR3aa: CASSLGVRTGELFF; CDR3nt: TGTGCCAGCAGCTTGGGGGTGAGGACCGGGGAGCTGTTTTTT
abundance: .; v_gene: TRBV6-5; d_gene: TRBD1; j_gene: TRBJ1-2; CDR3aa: CASRSQGALNYGYTF; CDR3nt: TGTGCCAGCAGATCACAGGGGGCCCTGAACTATGGCTACACCTTC
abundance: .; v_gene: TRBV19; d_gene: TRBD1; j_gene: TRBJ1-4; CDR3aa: CASSPTGEEKLFF; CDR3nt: TGTGCCAGTAGTCCGACAGGGGAGGAAAAACTGTTTTTT
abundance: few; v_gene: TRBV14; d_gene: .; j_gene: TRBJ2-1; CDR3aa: CASSQFRAANEQFF; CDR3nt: TGTGCCAGCAGCCAATTCAGGGCGGCCAATGAGCAGTTCTTC
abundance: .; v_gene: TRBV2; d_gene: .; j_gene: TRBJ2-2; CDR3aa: CASSEKQPGELFF; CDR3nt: TGTGCCAGCAGTGAAAAGCAACCCGGGGAGCTGTTTTTT
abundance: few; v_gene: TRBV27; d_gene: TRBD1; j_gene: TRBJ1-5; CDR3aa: CASRETGRKQPQHF; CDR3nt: TGTGCCAGCAGGGAGACAGGGCGTAAACAGCCCCAGCATTTT
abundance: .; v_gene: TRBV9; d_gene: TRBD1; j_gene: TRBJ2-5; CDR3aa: CASSPGTGVQETQYF; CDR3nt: TGTGCCAGCAGCCCTGGAACAGGGGTGCAAGAGACCCAGTACTTC
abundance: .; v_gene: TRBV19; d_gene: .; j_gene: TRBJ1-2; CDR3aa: CASSNQGVGYGYTF; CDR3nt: TGTGCCAGTAGTAACCAGGGTGTCGGATATGGCTACACCTTC
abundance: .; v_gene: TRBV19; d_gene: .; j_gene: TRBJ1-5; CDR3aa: CASSIRNRGGGGSNQPQHF; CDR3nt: TGTGCCAGTAGTATAAGAAACCGCGGGGGTGGTGGTAGCAATCAGCCCCAGCATTTT
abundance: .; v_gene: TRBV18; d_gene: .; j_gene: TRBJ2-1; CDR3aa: CASSSLNSANSYNEQFF; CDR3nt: TGTGCCAGCTCATCTCTCAATAGCGCGAACTCCTACAATGAGCAGTTCTTC
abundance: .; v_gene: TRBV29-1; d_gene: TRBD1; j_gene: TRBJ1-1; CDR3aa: CSVQAPPGGEAFF; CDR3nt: TGCAGCGTGCAGGCTCCCCCAGGGGGTGAAGCTTTCTTT
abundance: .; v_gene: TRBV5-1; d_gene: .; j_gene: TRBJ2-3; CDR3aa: CASGGRSTDTQYF; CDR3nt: TGCGCCAGCGGTGGCAGGAGCACAGATACGCAGTATTTT
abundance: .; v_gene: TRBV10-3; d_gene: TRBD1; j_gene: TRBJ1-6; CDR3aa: CAISEVDRNNSPLHF; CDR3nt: TGTGCCATCAGTGAAGTGGACAGGAATAATTCACCCCTCCACTTT
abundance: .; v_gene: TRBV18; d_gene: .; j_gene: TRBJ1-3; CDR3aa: CASSPLKTGGSGNTIYF; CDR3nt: TGTGCCAGCTCACCTCTCAAGACCGGGGGCTCTGGAAACACCATATATTTT
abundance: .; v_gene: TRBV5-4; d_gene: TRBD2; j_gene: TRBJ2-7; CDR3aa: CASSLRSSGSYEQYF; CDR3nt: TGTGCCAGCAGCTTGAGATCTAGCGGGAGCTACGAGCAGTACTTC
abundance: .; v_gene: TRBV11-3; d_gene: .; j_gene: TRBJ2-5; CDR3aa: CASSLDPAHETQYF; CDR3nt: TGTGCCAGCAGCTTAGATCCAGCGCATGAGACCCAGTACTTC
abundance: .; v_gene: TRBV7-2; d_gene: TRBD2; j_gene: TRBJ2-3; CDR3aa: CASSLLGSGGARTDTQYF; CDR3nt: TGTGCCAGCAGCTTATTGGGTAGCGGGGGGGCCCGCACAGATACGCAGTATTTT
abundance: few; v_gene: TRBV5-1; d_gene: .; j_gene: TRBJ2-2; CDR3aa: CASSLDYTGELFF; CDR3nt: TGCGCCAGCAGCTTGGACTACACCGGGGAGCTGTTTTTT
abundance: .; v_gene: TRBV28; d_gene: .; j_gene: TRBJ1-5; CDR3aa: CASLPNSNQPQHF; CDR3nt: TGTGCCAGCCTACCTAATAGCAATCAGCCCCAGCATTTT
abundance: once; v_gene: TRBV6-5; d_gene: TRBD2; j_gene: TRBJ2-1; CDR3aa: CASTRLAGYNEQFF; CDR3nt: TGTGCCAGCACTCGACTAGCGGGGTACAATGAGCAGTTCTTC
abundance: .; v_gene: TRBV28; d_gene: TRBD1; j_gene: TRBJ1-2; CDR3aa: CASSFGTGSRGYTF; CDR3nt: TGTGCCAGCAGTTTCGGGACAGGTTCTAGGGGCTACACCTTC
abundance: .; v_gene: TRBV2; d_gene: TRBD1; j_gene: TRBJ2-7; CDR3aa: CASSRDRYSYEQYF; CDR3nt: TGTGCCAGCAGCCGGGACAGGTACTCCTACGAGCAGTACTTC
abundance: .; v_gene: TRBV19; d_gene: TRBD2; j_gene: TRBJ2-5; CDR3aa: CASSSPGTSVSETQYF; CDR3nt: TGTGCCAGTAGTAGCCCCGGGACTAGCGTATCGGAGACCCAGTACTTC
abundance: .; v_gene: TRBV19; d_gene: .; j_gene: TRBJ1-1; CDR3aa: CASQFGQGTEAFF; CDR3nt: TGTGCCAGCCAGTTCGGCCAGGGGACTGAAGCTTTCTTT
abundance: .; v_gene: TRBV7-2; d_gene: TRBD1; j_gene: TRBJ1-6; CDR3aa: CASSLMTGSPLHF; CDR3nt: TGTGCCAGCAGCCTGATGACAGGGTCACCCCTCCACTTT
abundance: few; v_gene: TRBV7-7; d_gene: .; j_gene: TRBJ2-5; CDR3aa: CASSPWAGTQETQYF; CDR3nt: TGTGCTAGCAGCCCATGGGCGGGGACCCAAGAGACCCAGTACTTC
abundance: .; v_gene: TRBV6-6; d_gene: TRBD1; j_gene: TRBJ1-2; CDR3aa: CASSLTDRALDYGYTF; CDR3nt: TGTGCCAGCAGTTTGACGGACAGGGCCTTGGACTATGGCTACACCTTC
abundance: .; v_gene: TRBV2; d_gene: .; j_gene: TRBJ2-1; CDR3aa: CASSGLGGASYNEQFF; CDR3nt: TGTGCCAGCAGTGGCCTAGGGGGGGCCTCCTACAATGAGCAGTTCTTC
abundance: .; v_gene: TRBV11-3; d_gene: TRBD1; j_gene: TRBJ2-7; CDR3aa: CASSFRTGLEQYF; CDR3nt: TGTGCCAGCAGCTTTAGGACAGGGCTCGAGCAGTACTTC
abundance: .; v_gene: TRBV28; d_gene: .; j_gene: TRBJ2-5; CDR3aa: CASSHTGYRETQYF; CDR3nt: TGTGCCAGCAGCCATACAGGGTATAGGGAGACCCAGTACTTC
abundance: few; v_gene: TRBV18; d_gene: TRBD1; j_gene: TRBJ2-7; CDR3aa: CASSPPDRGLYEQYF; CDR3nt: TGTGCCAGCTCCCCCCCGGACAGGGGGCTCTACGAGCAGTACTTC
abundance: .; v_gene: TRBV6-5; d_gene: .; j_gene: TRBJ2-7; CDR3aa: CASSYGVTGRPFEQYF; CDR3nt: TGTGCCAGCAGTTACGGGGTTACAGGGCGGCCTTTCGAGCAGTACTTC
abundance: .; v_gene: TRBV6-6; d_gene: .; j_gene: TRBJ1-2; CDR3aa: CASSGTRGNYGYTF; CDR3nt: TGTGCCAGCTCTGGCACCCGTGGCAACTATGGCTACACCTTC
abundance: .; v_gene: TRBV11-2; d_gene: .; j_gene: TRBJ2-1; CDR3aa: CASSLANNEQFF; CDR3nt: TGTGCCAGCAGCTTAGCCAACAATGAGCAGTTCTTC
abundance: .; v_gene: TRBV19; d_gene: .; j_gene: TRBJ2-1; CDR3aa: CASKSEDSEQFF; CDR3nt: TGTGCCAGTAAGTCTGAAGATAGTGAGCAGTTCTTC
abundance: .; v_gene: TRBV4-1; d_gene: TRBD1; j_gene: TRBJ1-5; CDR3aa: CASSQPRTGPTQPQHF; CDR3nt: TGCGCCAGCAGCCAACCCAGGACAGGCCCCACTCAGCCCCAGCATTTT